The TCR beta chain described here comes from a study of molecular identifiers for immune sequencing clone quantification (dated 2018 in TCRdb). In the study overall: For a replicate experiment, the RNA from either roughly 18,000 or 92,000 naive CD8 T cells was divided into five aliquots, and four of those aliquots went on to sequencing. This methods study used CD8 T cells to benchmark TCR RNA copy counting and molecular-identifier clustering-based TCR repertoire sequencing (MIDCIRS).

Libraries of naive CD8 T cells were built from anywhere between about 17,000 and 1,000,000 sorted cells, with 10%, 30% or 50% of the purified RNA used. Naive CD8 T cells were FACS-sorted as CD8+CD4-CCR7+CD45RA+ on a BD FACSAria II into RLT Plus buffer. To test detection sensitivity, Jurkat RNA equivalent to nine to ten TCR copies was spiked into samples of roughly 19,000-1,000,000 naive CD8 T cells. CD8 T cells were enriched using RosetteSep CD8+ T Cell Enrichment Cocktail and Ficoll-Paque, and the enriched cells then underwent ACK red cell lysis. As regards this clonotype: The antigen it recognizes is unknown. Base quality data are lacking; no much larger clone is found one base away.

Study-wide findings and limitations: When barcode sub-clustering was omitted, TCR diversity was inflated by chimeric consensus sequences, with chimeras reaching as high as 47%. The naive libraries included spiked-in Jurkat TCR RNA (more than nine copies' worth), and this Jurkat TCR RNA is not part of the donor repertoire. Highly expanded clone sizes could be underestimated if identical TCR molecules share a barcode. Modeling estimated 2.5 to 3.5 recovered TCR RNA copies per cell, compared with approximately 10 by digital PCR, which implies 30% to 35% capture efficiency. In CMV-specific effector cells, clones with more than 20 RNA copies contained over 98% of molecules, whereas in naive cells such clones contained under 1% of molecules. Spiked-in Jurkat TCR RNA equivalent to a single cell was reported to be detectable even among over 800,000 naive CD8 T cells.

The germline V gene specifies LGHNA as CDR1 and YNFKEQ as CDR2. V is cut by 1 base and J by 0 bases, and the space between the germline ends is 10 bases. The CDR3 runs 15 residues from the cysteine to the phenylalanine. The read is trimmed to its CDR3 DNA, 45 bases read in frame from base 1. Library prep was done by PCR. The instrument given in TCRdb is Illumina HiSeq 4000. Bulk TCR libraries were made following a previously described method, with the TCR primers given in Table S5. Purification of total RNA was performed with the Qiagen AllPrep DNA/RNA kit. Before any analysis, reads coming from multiple sequencing runs of the same library were combined into one pool. The source study handled its data this way. Reads were retained only if the reads had an exact TCR constant sequence, and the retained reads were trimmed to 150 nt and grouped according to their 12-nt molecular barcodes. Reads within each barcode group were sub-clustered using a 15% Levenshtein threshold, and quality-weighted consensus sequences were constructed for each RNA molecule. Non-functional sequences were removed, as were lower-count sequences one edit away from another. Based on fitting two negative binomial distributions, any barcode sub-cluster with under 20% of the maximum read count was discarded. In-frame beta chains were kept once TCRdb had trimmed the public reads at Q25 with fastp and called clones with MiXCR. A single entry per CDR3 protein holds the most common genes and DNA from its merged rows. The V and J calls and clone size come from TCRdb's table, not from the authors' own analysis. This sample comprises approximately 500,000 distinct CDR3 sequences, around 21% of them detected only once. 0.7% to 0.95% of the sample is held by the ten biggest clonotypes.

In this chain, TRBV4-2 is recombined with TRBJ2-7, with the D gene call left open. The receptor was derived from a human donor in good health. Some libraries in this study had Jurkat cell RNA spiked in. What was sequenced was naive CD8+ T cells from blood, with Jurkat cell RNA spiked in. What this sample's cell subset or site label stands for: FACS-sorted CD8+CD4-CCR7+CD45RA+ naive T cells. The DNA sequence reads TGTGCCAGCAGCCAAGTGGGCCCTTCCTCCTACGAGCAGTACTTC. Its translation reads: CASSQVGPSSYEQYF.